What follows are 24 T cell receptor beta chains derived from one specimen sequenced in a study of blood T cell repertoires in COVID-19. Sequencing used immunoSEQ multiplex PCR; TCRdb keeps in-frame clones, though not all of them. This sample has fewer than 300,000 clones, with around 90% found just once. Source material: PBMCs or T cells enriched from blood (not recorded which). Receptor source: a woman in her twenties or thirties who had recovered from COVID-19.

The J gene is TRBJ1-1, the V gene TRBV29-1; D is unresolved. The germline V and J ends were trimmed by 6 bases and 1 base, with 12 bases remaining between them. Germline CDR1 and CDR2: SQVTM and ANQGSEA. CDR3 size: 13 residues. The chain's CDR3 is CSVSRSGNTEAFF. Here the CDR3 DNA reads TGCAGCGTCTCGCGGAGCGGGAACACTGAAGCTTTCTTT.

The chain links TRBV6-1 to TRBJ1-2; TRBD1 aligns across 7 bases. CDR1 MNHNS and CDR2 SASEGT come from the germline V gene. V dropped 2 bases and J dropped 0; count of bases not matched to a gene: 12. There are 18 residues in the CDR3. The CDR3: CASSEFGTAISSNYGYTF. The CDR3 DNA sequence: TGTGCCAGCAGTGAATTTGGGACAGCTATTTCTTCTAACTATGGCTACACCTTC.

This clone appeared once. This chain uses TRBV5-1 with TRBJ2-1, with TRBD2 matching over 15 bases. This CDR3 comprises 18 residues. CDR1 and CDR2 from the germline V gene are SGHRS and YFSETQ. V lost 4 bases to trimming and J lost 4 bases; unmatched junction nucleotides: 9. The CDR3 nucleotides read TGCGCCAGCAGCCCCAGGACTAGCGGGAGGGCCATGTACAATGAGCAGTTCTTC. Its protein is CASSPRTSGRAMYNEQFF.

The genes are TRBV6-5 and TRBJ2-1; 7 nucleotides align to TRBD1. J lost 0 bases, V lost 5 bases, and 4 bases had no gene match. Germline V gives CDR1 MNHEY, CDR2 SVGAGI. The CDR3 covers 15 residues. In nucleotides, the CDR3 is TGTGCCAGCAGTCCGACAGGGCCCTCCTACAATGAGCAGTTCTTC. Translation gives CASSPTGPSYNEQFF.

This clone was counted only a few times. This CDR3 reads CASSPSGGGAYEQYF. The CDR3 DNA follows: TGTGCCAGCAGTCCCAGCGGGGGTGGGGCTTACGAGCAGTACTTC. This chain connects TRBV6-5 to TRBJ2-7, with 8 nucleotides matching TRBD2. The CDR3 totals 15 residues. V trimming: 5 bases; J trimming: 4 bases; junction bases outside the gene matches: 10. The germline gives CDR1 MNHEY, CDR2 SVGAGI.

The rearrangement joins TRBV18 to TRBJ2-1; 15 bases match TRBD2. This CDR3 is built from 17 residues. The V gene end was trimmed by 0 bases and the J gene end by 3 bases; junction bases not matched to a gene: 0. CDR1 and CDR2 from the germline V gene are KGHSH and LQKENI. The CDR3: CASSPPGLAGGYNEQFF. The CDR3 region has the DNA TGTGCCAGCTCACCACCGGGACTAGCGGGAGGCTACAATGAGCAGTTCTTC.

This rearrangement joins TRBV6-5 to TRBJ2-1; TRBD2 agrees at 10 bases. Trimming at V came to 6 bases and at J to 8 bases, leaving 4 bases not matched to a gene. Germline V gene lookup returns CDR1 MNHEY and CDR2 SVGAGI. The CDR3 length is 13 residues. The CDR3 DNA follows: TGTGCCAGCAGCCAGCGGGAGGGTTATGAGCAGTTCTTC. It translates to CASSQREGYEQFF.

CDR3 sequence (DNA): TGTGCCACCCACAAAGGATGGGGAACAGATACGGGAGCCTACGAGCAGTACTTC. Its protein product is CATHKGWGTDTGAYEQYF. The V gene is TRBV10-3, the J gene TRBJ2-7; D might be TRBD2 (6 bases). Germline lookup yields CDR1 ENHRY and CDR2 SYGVKD. V was cut by 10 bases and J by 2 bases, with 30 bases left in between. There are 18 residues in the CDR3.

This clone is a singleton in its sample. This sequence joins TRBV19 and TRBJ2-2; TRBD1 matches at 9 bases. The V segment lost 2 bases and the J segment 6 bases; nucleotides outside the gene matches: 7. This CDR3 has 16 residues. Germline-derived CDR1 and CDR2 are LNHDA and SQIVND (reference sequence). The chain's CDR3 is CASSIHVQGASGELFF. In DNA, the CDR3 is TGTGCCAGTAGTATACATGTACAGGGGGCGTCCGGGGAGCTGTTTTTT.

The chain uses TRBV28 and TRBJ2-1, with a tentative D call TRBD2 (5 bases). The CDR3 has 14 amino acids. Germline V gives CDR1 MDHEN, CDR2 SYDVKM. The V and J ends lost 6 bases and 3 bases respectively, with 12 bases between them. The CDR3 protein is CASRRADYYNEQFF. The CDR3 region has the DNA TGTGCCAGCAGGCGAGCGGATTACTACAATGAGCAGTTCTTC.

This clone has just a few counts. This chain connects TRBV24-1 to TRBJ2-2, with TRBD1 as a possible D gene (6 bases). Germline assignment: CDR1 KGHDR and CDR2 SFDVKD. The CDR3 covers 16 residues. Deletions cut 6 bases from V and 0 bases from J, with 13 bases between. The chain's CDR3 is CATSHTGLTNTGELFF. The CDR3 coding sequence is TGTGCCACCAGTCATACAGGGTTGACGAACACCGGGGAGCTGTTTTTT.

The chain has TRBV11-1 and TRBJ1-1; weak D call: TRBD1 (6 bases). There are 13 residues in the CDR3. The ends were cut back, 3 bases at V and 1 base at J, with 6 bases in the middle. The V gene's germline CDR1 is SGHAT and CDR2 FQDESV (reference sequence). The CDR3 loop is CASSLTGNTEAFF. For the CDR3, the DNA is TGTGCCAGCAGCTTGACAGGGAACACTGAAGCTTTCTTT. The variable domain in full, completed from reference TRBV11-1 and TRBJ1-1, reads EAEVAQSPRYKITEKSQAVAFWCDPISGHATLYWYRQILGQGPELLVQFQDESVVDDSQLPKDRFSAERLKGVDSTLKIQPAELGDSAMYLCASSLTGNTEAFFGQGTRLTVV.

V gene TRBV28 combines with J gene TRBJ2-1; 11 bases are a match to TRBD2. The ends lost 3 bases at V and 4 bases at J; junction bases unmatched: 2. The length of the CDR3 is 15 residues. Germline assignment: CDR1 MDHEN and CDR2 SYDVKM. The CDR3: CASSFSGRVYNEQFF. As DNA, the CDR3 is TGTGCCAGCAGTTTTAGCGGGAGGGTTTACAATGAGCAGTTCTTC.

This chain connects TRBV3-1 (or the pseudogene TRBV3-2) to TRBJ2-2, with TRBD2 as a possible D gene (6 bases). Germline V gene sequence: CDR1 LGHDT, CDR2 YNNKEL (reference sequence). The CDR3 has 16 amino acids. The V and J ends lost 0 bases and 2 bases respectively, with 10 bases between them. This chain's CDR3 is CASSQELGLNTGELFF. The DNA for the CDR3 is TGTGCCAGCAGCCAAGAACTGGGACTCAACACCGGGGAGCTGTTTTTT.

This chain links TRBV27 with TRBJ2-7; D remains ambiguous. Germline values: CDR1 MNHEY, CDR2 SMNVEV (reference sequence). The V gene lost 6 bases and the J gene lost 5 bases, with 14 bases spanning the gap. The CDR3 consists of 13 residues. The CDR3 DNA sequence: TGTGCCAGCAGCTCATGGCCCCCCAACGAGCAGTACTTC. It encodes CASSSWPPNEQYF.

The chain uses TRBV7-9 and TRBJ1-6, with TRBD1 as a possible D gene (6 bases). The CDR3 has 16 residues. Trimming pared 1 base from V and 7 bases from J, leaving 14 bases between. Germline assignment: CDR1 SEHNR and CDR2 FQNEAQ (reference sequence). The CDR3 coding sequence is TGTGCCAGCAGCTTAGGTTTGACAGGCGCCAATTCACCCCTCCACTTT. Translation: CASSLGLTGANSPLHF.

The chain combines TRBV9 with TRBJ2-7, with TRBD1 matching over 10 bases. CDR3 length equals 14 residues. V lost 1 base, J lost 5 bases, and 3 bases stayed unmatched. Germline CDR1 and CDR2: SGDLS and YYNGEE. CDR3: CASSVPGQGNEQYF. Written as DNA, the CDR3 is TGTGCCAGCAGCGTACCGGGACAGGGGAACGAGCAGTACTTC.

The chain couples TRBV6-5 to TRBJ2-1, with 11 bases lining up with TRBD2. The CDR3 extends over 15 amino acids. V lost 2 bases to trimming and J lost 9 bases; unmatched junction nucleotides: 6. Germline loops: CDR1 MNHEY, CDR2 SVGAGI. The CDR3 sequence is CASSYASGRFGEQFF. The CDR3 bases are TGTGCCAGCAGTTACGCTAGCGGGAGGTTTGGTGAGCAGTTCTTC.

The V gene is TRBV5-1, the J gene TRBJ1-3; no clear D. Trimming pared 7 bases from V and 0 bases from J, leaving 11 bases between. There are 14 residues in the CDR3. CDR1 and CDR2 from the germline V gene are SGHRS and YFSETQ. CDR3 nucleotide sequence: TGCGCCAGCCGCGGACTCAACTCTGGAAACACCATATATTTT. It translates to CASRGLNSGNTIYF.

The J gene is TRBJ2-3, the V gene TRBV24-1; TRBD1 might be the D (5 bases). Looked up from germline, CDR1 is KGHDR and CDR2 is SFDVKD. Trimming left V 3 bases short and J 2 bases short, with 20 bases between. The CDR3 covers 18 residues. This CDR3 reads CATSDPTSSTDNTDTQYF. The CDR3 nucleotides read TGTGCCACCAGTGATCCCACATCATCGACAGACAACACAGATACGCAGTATTTT.

The V gene is TRBV29-1, the J gene TRBJ2-3; the D gene is possibly TRBD1 (6 bases). V was cut by 5 bases and J by 10 bases, with 19 bases left in between. CDR3 size: 13 residues. The germline gives CDR1 SQVTM, CDR2 ANQGSEA. Written as DNA, the CDR3 is TGCAGCGTTTCCCTGAGGTCAGGGGTCGCGCAGTATTTT. It translates to CSVSLRSGVAQYF.

V gene TRBV9 combines with J gene TRBJ2-5; weak D call: TRBD2 (6 bases). V lost 4 bases, J lost 5 bases, and 18 bases lay in between. The CDR3 is 15 amino acids. CDR1 and CDR2 (germline): SGDLS, YYNGEE. The CDR3 sequence: CASSQTSPTGETQYF. The CDR3 coding sequence is TGTGCCAGCAGCCAAACTAGCCCGACGGGGGAGACCCAGTACTTC.

Concerning this clone: This may be a read error, as it is one base from a much larger clone. V and J are TRBV30 and TRBJ2-7; 15 nucleotides align to TRBD2. Per germline, CDR1 GTSNPN and CDR2 SVGIG (reference sequence). The ends lost 0 bases at V and 6 bases at J; junction bases unmatched: 3. The CDR3 is 15 residues long. As DNA, the CDR3 is TGTGCCTGGAGTGTAGGACTAGCGGGGGGGGGCGAGCAGTACTTC. Translated: CAWSVGLAGGGEQYF.

This sequence joins TRBV6-2 or TRBV6-3 and TRBJ1-4; unclear D gene. Trimming stripped 0 bases from V and 5 bases from J, with 10 bases between. Germline loops: CDR1 MNHEY, CDR2 SVGEGT. The CDR3 sequence is 15 residues long. CDR3 in DNA: TGTGCCAGCAGTTACTCGTATGCCGGGAATGAAAAACTGTTTTTT. Amino acid sequence: CASSYSYAGNEKLFF.